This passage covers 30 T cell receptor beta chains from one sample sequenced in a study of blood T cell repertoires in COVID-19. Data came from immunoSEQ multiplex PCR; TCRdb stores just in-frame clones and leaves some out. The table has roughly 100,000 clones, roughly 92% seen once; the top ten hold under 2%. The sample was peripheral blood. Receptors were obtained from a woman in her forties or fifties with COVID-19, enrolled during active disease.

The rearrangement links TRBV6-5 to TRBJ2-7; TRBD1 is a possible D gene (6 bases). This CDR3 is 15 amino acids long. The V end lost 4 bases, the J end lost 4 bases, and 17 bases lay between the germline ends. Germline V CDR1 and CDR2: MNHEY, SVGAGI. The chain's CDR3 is CASSLKQGTLYEQYV. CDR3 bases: TGTGCCAGCAGTTTAAAGCAGGGGACGCTTTACGAGCAGTACGTC.

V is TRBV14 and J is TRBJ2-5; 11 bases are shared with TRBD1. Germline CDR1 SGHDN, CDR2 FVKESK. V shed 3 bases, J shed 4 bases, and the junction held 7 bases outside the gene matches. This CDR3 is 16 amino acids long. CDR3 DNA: TGTGCCAGCAGCCATAGGGACAGGGGGTTCCGAGAGACCCAGTACTTC. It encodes CASSHRDRGFRETQYF.

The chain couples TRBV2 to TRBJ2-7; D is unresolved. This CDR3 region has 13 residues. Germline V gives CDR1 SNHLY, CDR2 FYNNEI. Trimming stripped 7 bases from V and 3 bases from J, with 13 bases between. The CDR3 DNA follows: TGTGCCAGCATTCCGTGGGCCAACTACGAGCAGTACTTC. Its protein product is CASIPWANYEQYF.

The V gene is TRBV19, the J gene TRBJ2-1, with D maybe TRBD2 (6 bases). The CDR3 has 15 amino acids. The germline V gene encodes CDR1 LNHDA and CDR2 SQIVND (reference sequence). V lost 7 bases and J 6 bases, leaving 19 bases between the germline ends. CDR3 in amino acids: CASMSRGLGPNEQFF. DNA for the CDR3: TGTGCCAGTATGAGTCGGGGACTCGGTCCCAATGAGCAGTTCTTC.

The CDR3 nucleotides read TGTGCCAGTAGTAATCCCCCAGGGGTGGGGGTTACGAGGAATGAGCAGTTCTTC. Its translation: CASSNPPGVGVTRNEQFF. The chain carries TRBV19 and TRBJ2-1, with TRBD1 as a possible D gene (6 bases). The length of the CDR3 is 18 residues. Per the germline V gene, CDR1 is LNHDA and CDR2 is SQIVND (reference sequence). V was shortened by 4 bases and J by 7 bases, with 26 bases between the two germline ends.

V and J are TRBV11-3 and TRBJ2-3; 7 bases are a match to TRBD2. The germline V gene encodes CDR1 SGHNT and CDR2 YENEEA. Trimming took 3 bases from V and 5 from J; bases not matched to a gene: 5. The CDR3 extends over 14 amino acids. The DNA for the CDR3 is TGTGCCAGCAGCTTGTGGGGGGGAATAGATACGCAGTATTTT. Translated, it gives CASSLWGGIDTQYF.

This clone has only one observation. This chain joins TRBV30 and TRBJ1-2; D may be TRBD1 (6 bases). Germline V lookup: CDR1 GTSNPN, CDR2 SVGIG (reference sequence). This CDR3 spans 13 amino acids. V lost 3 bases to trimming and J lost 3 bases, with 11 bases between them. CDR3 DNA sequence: TGTGCCTGGAGGGTAGGGGGGGACTATGGCTACACCTTC. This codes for CAWRVGGDYGYTF.

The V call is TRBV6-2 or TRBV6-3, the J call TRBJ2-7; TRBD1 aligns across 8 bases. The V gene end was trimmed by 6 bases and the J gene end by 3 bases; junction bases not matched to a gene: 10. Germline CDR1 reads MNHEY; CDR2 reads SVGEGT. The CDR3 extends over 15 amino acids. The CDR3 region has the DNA TGTGCCAGCAGCCTTTCCGGGACAGGAAGCTACGAGCAGTACTTC. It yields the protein CASSLSGTGSYEQYF.

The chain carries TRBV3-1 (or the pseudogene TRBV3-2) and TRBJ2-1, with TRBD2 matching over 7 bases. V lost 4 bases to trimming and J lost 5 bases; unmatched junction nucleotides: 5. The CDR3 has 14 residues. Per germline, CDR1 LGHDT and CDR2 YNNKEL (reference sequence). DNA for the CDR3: TGTGCCAGCAGCCTCGGGGGAGGGCACAATGAGCAGTTCTTC. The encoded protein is CASSLGGGHNEQFF.

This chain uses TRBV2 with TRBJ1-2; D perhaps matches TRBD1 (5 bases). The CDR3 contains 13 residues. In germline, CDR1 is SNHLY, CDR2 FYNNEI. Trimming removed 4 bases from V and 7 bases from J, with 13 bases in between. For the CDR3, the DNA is TGTGCCAGCAGTGGGCGGGGGTTGGTTGGCTACACCTTC. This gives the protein CASSGRGLVGYTF.

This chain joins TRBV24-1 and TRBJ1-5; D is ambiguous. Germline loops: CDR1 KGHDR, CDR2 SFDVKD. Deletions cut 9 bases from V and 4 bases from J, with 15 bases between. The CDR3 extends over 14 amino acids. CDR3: CATQKAGPNQPQHF. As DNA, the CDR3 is TGTGCCACCCAGAAGGCTGGGCCGAATCAGCCCCAGCATTTT.

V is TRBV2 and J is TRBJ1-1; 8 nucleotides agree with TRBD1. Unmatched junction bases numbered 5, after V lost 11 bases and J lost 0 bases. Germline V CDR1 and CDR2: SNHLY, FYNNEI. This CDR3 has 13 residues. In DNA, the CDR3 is TGTGCCTTACGACAGGGGATGAACACTGAAGCTTTCTTT. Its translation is CALRQGMNTEAFF.

The CDR3 sequence is CASSLAGTPYEQYF. The CDR3 DNA sequence: TGCGCCAGCAGCTTGGCCGGGACACCGTACGAGCAGTACTTC. The gene calls are TRBV5-1 and TRBJ2-7; possibly TRBD1 for D (6 bases). Germline V CDR1 and CDR2: SGHRS, YFSETQ. Deletions cut 0 bases from V and 4 bases from J, with 11 bases between. The CDR3 contains 14 residues. The whole variable domain, remainder taken from reference TRBV5-1 and TRBJ2-7, is KAGVTQTPRYLIKTRGQQVTLSCSPISGHRSVSWYQQTPGQGLQFLFEYFSETQRNKGNFPGRFSGRQFSNSRSEMNVSTLELGDSALYLCASSLAGTPYEQYFGPGTRLTVT.

The CDR3 DNA reads TGTGCCAGCTCATTCGGGGGTGACCCCGCGGATACGCAGTATTTT. Its protein product is CASSFGGDPADTQYF. The rearrangement links TRBV18 to TRBJ2-3; tentative D call: TRBD2 (6 bases). The V gene lost 5 bases and the J gene lost 6 bases, with 18 bases spanning the gap. CDR1 and CDR2 from the germline V gene are KGHSH and LQKENI. The CDR3 consists of 15 residues.

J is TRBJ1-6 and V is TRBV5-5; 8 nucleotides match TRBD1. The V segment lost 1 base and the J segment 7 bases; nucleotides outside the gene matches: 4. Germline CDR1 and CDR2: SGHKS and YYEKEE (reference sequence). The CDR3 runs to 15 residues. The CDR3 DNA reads TGTGCCAGCAGCTTGCAGGGGGCTCAAAATTCACCCCTCCACTTT. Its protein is CASSLQGAQNSPLHF.

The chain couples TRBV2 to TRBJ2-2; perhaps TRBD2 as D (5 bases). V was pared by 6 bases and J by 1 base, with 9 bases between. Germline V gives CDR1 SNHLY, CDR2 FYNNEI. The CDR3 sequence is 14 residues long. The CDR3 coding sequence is TGTGCCAGCAGCGGGAACATGAACACCGGGGAGCTGTTTTTT. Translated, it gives CASSGNMNTGELFF.

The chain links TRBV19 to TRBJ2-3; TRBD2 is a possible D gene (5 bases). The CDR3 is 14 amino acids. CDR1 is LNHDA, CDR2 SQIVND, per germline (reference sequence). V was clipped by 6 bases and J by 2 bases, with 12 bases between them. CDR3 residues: CASRWTLNTDTQYF. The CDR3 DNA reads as TGTGCCAGTAGGTGGACTCTAAACACAGATACGCAGTATTTT.

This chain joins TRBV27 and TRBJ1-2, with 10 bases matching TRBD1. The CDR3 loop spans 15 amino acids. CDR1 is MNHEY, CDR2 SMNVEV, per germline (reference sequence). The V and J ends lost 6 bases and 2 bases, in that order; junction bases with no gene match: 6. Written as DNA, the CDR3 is TGTGCCAGCAGCTCCGGGACAGGGGACAACTATGGCTACACCTTC. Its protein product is CASSSGTGDNYGYTF.

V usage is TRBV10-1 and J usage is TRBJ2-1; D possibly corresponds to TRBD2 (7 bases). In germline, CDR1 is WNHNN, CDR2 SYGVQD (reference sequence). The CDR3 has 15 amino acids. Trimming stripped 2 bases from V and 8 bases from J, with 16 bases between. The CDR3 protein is CASSEGWGGRDEQFF. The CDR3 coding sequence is TGCGCCAGCAGTGAGGGTTGGGGGGGGCGAGATGAGCAGTTCTTC.

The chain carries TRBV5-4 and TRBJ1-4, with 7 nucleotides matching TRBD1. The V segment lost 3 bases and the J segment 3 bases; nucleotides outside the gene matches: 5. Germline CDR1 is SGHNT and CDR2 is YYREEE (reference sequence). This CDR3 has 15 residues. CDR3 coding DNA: TGTGCCAGCAGCTCGACAGGGACAGCTAATGAAAAACTGTTTTTT. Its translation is CASSSTGTANEKLFF.

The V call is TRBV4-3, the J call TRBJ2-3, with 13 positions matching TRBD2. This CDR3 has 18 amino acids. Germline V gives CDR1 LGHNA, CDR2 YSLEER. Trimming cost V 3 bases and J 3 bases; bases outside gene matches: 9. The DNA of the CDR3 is TGCGCCAGCAGCCAGGACCTGACTAGCGGGGGGACTACAGATACGCAGTATTTT. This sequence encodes CASSQDLTSGGTTDTQYF.

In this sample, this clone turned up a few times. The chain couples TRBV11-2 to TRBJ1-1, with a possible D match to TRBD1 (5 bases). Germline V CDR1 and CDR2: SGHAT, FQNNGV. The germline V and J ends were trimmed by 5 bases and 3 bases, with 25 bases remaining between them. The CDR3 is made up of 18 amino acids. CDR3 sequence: CASSHRPPGTGGDTEAFF. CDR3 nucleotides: TGTGCCAGCAGCCACCGCCCCCCCGGGACGGGAGGGGACACTGAAGCTTTCTTT.

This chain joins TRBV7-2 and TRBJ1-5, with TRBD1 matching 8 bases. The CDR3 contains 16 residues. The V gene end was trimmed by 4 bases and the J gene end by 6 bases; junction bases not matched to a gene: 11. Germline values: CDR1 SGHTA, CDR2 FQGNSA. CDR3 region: CASSWWGQERGQPQHF. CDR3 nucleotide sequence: TGTGCCAGCAGCTGGTGGGGACAGGAAAGGGGTCAGCCCCAGCATTTT.

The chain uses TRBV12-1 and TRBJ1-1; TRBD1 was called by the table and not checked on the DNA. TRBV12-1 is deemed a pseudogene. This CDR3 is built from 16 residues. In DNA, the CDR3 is TGTGCCAGCAGCTTTTACCGGACAGGGGGTTCCACTGAAGCTTTCTTT. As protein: CASSFYRTGGSTEAFF.

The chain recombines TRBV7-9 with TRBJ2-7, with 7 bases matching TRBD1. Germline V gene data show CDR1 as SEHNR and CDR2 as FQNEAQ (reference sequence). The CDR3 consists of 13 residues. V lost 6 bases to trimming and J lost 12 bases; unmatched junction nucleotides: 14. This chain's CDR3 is CASSLKTGDRPYV. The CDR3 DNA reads TGTGCCAGCAGTCTCAAAACAGGGGACCGTCCGTACGTC.

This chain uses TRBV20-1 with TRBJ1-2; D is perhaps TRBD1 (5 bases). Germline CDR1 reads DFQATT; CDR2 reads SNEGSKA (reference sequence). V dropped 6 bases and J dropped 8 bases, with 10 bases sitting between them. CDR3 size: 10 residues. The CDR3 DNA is TGCAGTGCCCTCTGGGGCGGCTACACCTTC. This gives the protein CSALWGGYTF.

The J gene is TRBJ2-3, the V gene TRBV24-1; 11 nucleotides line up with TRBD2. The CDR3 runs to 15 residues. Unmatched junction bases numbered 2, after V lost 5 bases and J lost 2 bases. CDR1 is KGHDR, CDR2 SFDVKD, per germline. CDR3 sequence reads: CATSGLAGPTDTQYF. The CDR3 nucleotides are TGTGCCACCAGTGGACTAGCGGGGCCCACAGATACGCAGTATTTT.

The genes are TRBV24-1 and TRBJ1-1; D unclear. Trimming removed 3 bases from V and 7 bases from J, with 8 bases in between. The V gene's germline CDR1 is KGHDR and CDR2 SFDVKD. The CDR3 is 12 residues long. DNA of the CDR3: TGTGCCACCAGTGATCGCGGGAGTGAAGCTTTCTTT. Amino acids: CATSDRGSEAFF.

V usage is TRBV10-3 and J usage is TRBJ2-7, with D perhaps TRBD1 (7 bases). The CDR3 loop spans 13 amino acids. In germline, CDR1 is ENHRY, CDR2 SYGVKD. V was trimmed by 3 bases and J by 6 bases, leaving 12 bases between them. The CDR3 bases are TGTGCCATCAGTGACGGTCAGGGGGGCGAGCAGTACTTC. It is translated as CAISDGQGGEQYF.

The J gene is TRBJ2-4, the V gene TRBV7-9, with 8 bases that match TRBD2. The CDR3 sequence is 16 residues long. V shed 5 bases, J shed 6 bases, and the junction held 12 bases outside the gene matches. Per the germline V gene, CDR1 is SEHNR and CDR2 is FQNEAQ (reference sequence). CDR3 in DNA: TGTGCCAGCAGCCTCCTCGGGGGGGCCACGGGAAACATTCAGTACTTC. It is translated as CASSLLGGATGNIQYF.